The rows below give T cell receptor beta chains drawn from one sample of a study of OX40 agonist ivuxolimab in advanced cancers. Only in-frame clones appear in the TCRdb table, and some are missing; sequencing was by immunoSEQ multiplex PCR. Of roughly 60,000 clones listed, around 87% are singletons. This specimen consisted of CD4+ or CD8+ T cells sorted from blood, obtained in a trial of the OX40 agonist ivuxolimab. These TCRs come from an adult with an advanced solid tumor such as melanoma, head and neck, liver or kidney cancer. The CDR3 runs from the conserved cysteine through the conserved F or W. The D gene is left open where the match is weak. The size of a clone is reported for some rows only, either as once, few or many, or as a class for expanded clones.

clone_size: few; d_call: .; v_call: TRBV15; j_call: TRBJ1-4; cdr3_nt: TGTGCCACCAGCTTTAGGACAGCCTCTAATGAAAAACTGTTTTTT; cdr3_aa: CATSFRTASNEKLFF
clone_size: .; d_call: .; v_call: TRBV6-6; j_call: TRBJ2-2; cdr3_nt: TGTGCCAGCAAGGAGGGGGGGGCCGGGGAGCTGTTTTTT; cdr3_aa: CASKEGGAGELFF
clone_size: .; d_call: TRBD1; v_call: TRBV5-1; j_call: TRBJ2-3; cdr3_nt: TGCGCCAGCAGCTTCGGGACAGGGGCGGATACGCAGTATTTT; cdr3_aa: CASSFGTGADTQYF
clone_size: .; d_call: TRBD2; v_call: TRBV7-6; j_call: TRBJ2-2; cdr3_nt: TGTGCCAGCAGCTTAGATTTGGCGGGGGGGCCCGGGGAGCTGTTTTTT; cdr3_aa: CASSLDLAGGPGELFF
clone_size: few; d_call: .; v_call: TRBV25-1; j_call: TRBJ1-1; cdr3_nt: TGTGCCAGCAAGGGGGGTCAAATGTGGGGAAGGGGGAACACTGAAGCTTTCTTT; cdr3_aa: CASKGGQMWGRGNTEAFF
clone_size: .; d_call: TRBD1; v_call: TRBV6-5; j_call: TRBJ1-6; cdr3_nt: TGTGCCAGCAGTCAGGGACAGGGTTTTGCTTCACCCCTCCACTTT; cdr3_aa: CASSQGQGFASPLHF
clone_size: .; d_call: .; v_call: TRBV21-1; j_call: TRBJ1-1; cdr3_nt: TGTGCCAGCCCCGAAAGAGGGCCGAACACTGAAGCTTTCTTT; cdr3_aa: CASPERGPNTEAFF
clone_size: once; d_call: TRBD1; v_call: TRBV6-6; j_call: TRBJ1-6; cdr3_nt: TGTGCCAGCAGTTCCCAGGGGGCCGGTGGTTCACCCCTCCACTTT; cdr3_aa: CASSSQGAGGSPLHF
clone_size: .; d_call: .; v_call: TRBV29-1; j_call: TRBJ1-2; cdr3_nt: TGCAGCGTTGGTTTGTCAGACGATTACTATGGCTACACCTTC; cdr3_aa: CSVGLSDDYYGYTF
clone_size: .; d_call: TRBD1; v_call: TRBV27; j_call: TRBJ1-5; cdr3_nt: TGTGCCAGCAATCCGACAGGGGATTACCAGCCCCAGCATTTT; cdr3_aa: CASNPTGDYQPQHF
clone_size: .; d_call: TRBD2; v_call: TRBV6-5; j_call: TRBJ2-7; cdr3_nt: TGTGCCAGCAGTTACTCAAGGCTAGCGGGCTACGAGCAGTACTTC; cdr3_aa: CASSYSRLAGYEQYF
clone_size: .; d_call: .; v_call: TRBV18; j_call: TRBJ2-1; cdr3_nt: TGTGCCAGCTCACCACAAAAGGGCAGTGGGAACTACAATGAGCAGTTCTTC; cdr3_aa: CASSPQKGSGNYNEQFF
clone_size: .; d_call: .; v_call: TRBV7-2; j_call: TRBJ1-2; cdr3_nt: TGTGCCAGCAGCTCACCCGGGACACACCCAGGGAACTATGGCTACACCTTC; cdr3_aa: CASSSPGTHPGNYGYTF
clone_size: .; d_call: .; v_call: TRBV7-2; j_call: TRBJ1-2; cdr3_nt: TGTGCCAGCAGAATGTCAGGTGCTGGCTACACCTTC; cdr3_aa: CASRMSGAGYTF
clone_size: .; d_call: TRBD2; v_call: TRBV14; j_call: TRBJ2-5; cdr3_nt: TGTGCCGTACTACAGTCAAGGGAGGGGATGGGCGAGACCCAGTACTTC; cdr3_aa: CAVLQSREGMGETQYF
clone_size: .; d_call: TRBD1; v_call: TRBV7-3; j_call: TRBJ1-1; cdr3_nt: TGTGCCAGCAGCTTTTCCGGGGGACAGGGGTTCGAGGCCATGAACACTGAAGCTTTCTTT; cdr3_aa: CASSFSGGQGFEAMNTEAFF
clone_size: .; d_call: .; v_call: TRBV2; j_call: TRBJ2-3; cdr3_nt: TGTGCCAGCAAGGGCCCGCGGGGTACGCAGTATTTT; cdr3_aa: CASKGPRGTQYF
clone_size: .; d_call: .; v_call: TRBV29-1; j_call: TRBJ2-5; cdr3_nt: TGCAGCGCCGGCGTAGAGACCCAGTACTTC; cdr3_aa: CSAGVETQYF
clone_size: .; d_call: TRBD2; v_call: TRBV7-3; j_call: TRBJ2-7; cdr3_nt: TGTGCCAGCAGCCCTAGCGGGGGGGCTCATTACGAGCAGTACTTC; cdr3_aa: CASSPSGGAHYEQYF
clone_size: .; d_call: .; v_call: TRBV19; j_call: TRBJ2-5; cdr3_nt: TGTGCCAGTCGCCGGCCGGGGCGAGAGACCCAGTACTTC; cdr3_aa: CASRRPGRETQYF